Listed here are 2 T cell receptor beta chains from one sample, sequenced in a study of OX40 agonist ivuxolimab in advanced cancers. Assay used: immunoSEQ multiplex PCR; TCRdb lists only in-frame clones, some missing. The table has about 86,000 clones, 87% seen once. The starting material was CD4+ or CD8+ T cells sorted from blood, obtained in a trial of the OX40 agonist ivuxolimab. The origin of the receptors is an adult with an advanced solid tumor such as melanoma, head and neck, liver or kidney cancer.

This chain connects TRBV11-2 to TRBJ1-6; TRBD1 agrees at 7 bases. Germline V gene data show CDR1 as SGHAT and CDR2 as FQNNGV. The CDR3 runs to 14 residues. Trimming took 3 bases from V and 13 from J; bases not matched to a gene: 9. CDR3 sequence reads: CASSFDRARWPLHF. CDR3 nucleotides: TGTGCCAGCAGCTTTGACAGGGCGCGTTGGCCCCTCCACTTT.

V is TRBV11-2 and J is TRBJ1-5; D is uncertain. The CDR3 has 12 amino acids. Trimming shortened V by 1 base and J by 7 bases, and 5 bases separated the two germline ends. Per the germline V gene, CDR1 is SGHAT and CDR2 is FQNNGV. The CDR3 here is CASSLAGQPQHF. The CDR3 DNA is TGTGCCAGCAGCTTAGCGGGACAGCCCCAGCATTTT.